This T cell receptor beta chain comes out of a study of T-cell reconstitution after alpha-beta-depleted transplantation in children (dated by TCRdb to 2016 to 2017). Study-wide context: T-cell immune reconstitution after TCRalphabeta/CD19-depleted allogeneic hematopoietic cell transplantation in children was quantitatively tracked in the study by means of TCR repertoire profiling. Here is what the overall study found, with its caveats: Over subsequent months, a decline in hyperexpanded clone frequencies was noted, and after one year, T-cell counts and TCRbeta diversity were mostly ascribed to newly produced T cells. The apparently early alphabetaT-cell count recovery about two months after transplant was reportedly dependent on only several hundred rapidly expanded clones derived from non-depleted graft cells. In some patients, high TCRbeta diversity at day 60 was attributed to recipient T cells and intrathymic progenitors that had survived conditioning.

Libraries were prepared through PCR. The sequencer listed for this sample is Illumina HiSeq 2500. Molecular barcoding was employed in the preparation of TCR libraries, with unique molecular identifiers being used to normalize TCRbeta repertoire quantification. The raw public reads went through TCRdb reprocessing: fastp at Q25, MiXCR clone calling, in-frame beta chains kept. Each entry is one CDR3 protein sequence, shown with its most common DNA and genes. This sample holds about 870,000 distinct CDR3 sequences; roughly 15% were observed only once. Around 4.5% of the sample goes to the ten largest clones. The sample's treatment or condition label, decoded: allogeneic hematopoietic cell transplantation with graft depleted of TCRalphabeta T cells and CD19 B cells. TCRalphabeta/CD19-depleted allogeneic hematopoietic cell grafts were given to the transplant recipients, all of whom were children. Trimming removed 5 bases from V and 4 bases from J; the gene matches leave 10 bases unexplained. The CDR1 and CDR2 encoded by the germline V gene are SGHTA and FQGTGA. The CDR3 has 17 amino acids, counting the end cysteine and phenylalanine. Only the CDR3 DNA is retained, 51 bases long and in frame from the first base.

This clonotype turned up a few times. Its recognized antigen is unknown. There are no base qualities to consult, and no much larger clone falls within one base. The sequence came from a male patient younger than 18 who had a stem cell transplant for acute lymphoblastic leukemia, so the T cells may come from the graft donor. Rearrangement joined TRBV7-3 to TRBJ2-1, with 11 bases matching TRBD1. Sequenced material: PBMCs, mostly from graft donor cells, taken 360 days after TCRalphabeta/CD19-depleted stem cell transplant. CDR3 protein: CASSRTGGHTQYNEQFF. The nucleotides are TGTGCCAGCAGCCGGACAGGGGGCCATACCCAGTACAATGAGCAGTTCTTC.